This TCR beta chain was profiled in a study of cytomegalovirus exposure and HLA in healthy donors. Note on this clone: Its specificity is unknown.

The PCR employed 60 Vbeta primers together with 13 Jbeta primers. Assay: immunoSEQ multiplex PCR; the TCRdb copy retains only in-frame clones and omits some. The repertoire has 150,000 to 200,000 clones, around four fifths of them found once; the top ten carry approximately 1.4%. Per the germline V gene, CDR1 is SEHNR and CDR2 is FQNEAQ (reference sequence). V was pared by 10 bases and J by 6 bases, with 12 bases between. The CDR3 is made up of 11 amino acids. Study conclusions and caveats: Diagnosis of cytomegalovirus status made by the classifier reportedly showed high specificity and sensitivity.

The specimen sequenced was PBMCs. The gene calls are TRBV7-9 and TRBJ1-1; possible D gene TRBD1, 6 bases. This sequence originates from a woman younger than 35 in good health and CMV-seronegative. In nucleotides, the CDR3 is TGTGCCATTTACAGGGACCCTGAAGCTTTCTTT. Its translation is CAIYRDPEAFF.